The 29 T cell receptor beta chains below all came from one sample that was sequenced in a study of blood T cell repertoires in COVID-19. Some clones are missing from TCRdb's copy, which holds only in-frame ones; the method was immunoSEQ multiplex PCR. The sample lists thousands of clones, approximately 87% seen once, with around 6% in the top ten. Material: peripheral blood. Every receptor here comes from a man aged 60 to 75 with acute or convalescent COVID-19.

J is TRBJ2-7 and V is TRBV2; 13 nucleotides line up with TRBD2. The CDR3 has 16 residues. Germline V gene sequence: CDR1 SNHLY, CDR2 FYNNEI. V gave up 9 bases and J gave up 1 base; unmatched junction bases: 9. The CDR3 coding sequence is TGTGCCAGTGGGACTAGCGGGATATTTGGGTCCTACGAGCAGTACTTC. As protein: CASGTSGIFGSYEQYF.

This chain uses TRBV18 with TRBJ2-5; 11 bases are a match to TRBD2. Trimming removed 2 bases from V and 1 base from J; junction bases left unmatched: 6. The CDR3 is made up of 17 amino acids. Germline values: CDR1 KGHSH, CDR2 LQKENI. CDR3 coding DNA: TGTGCCAGCTCACCAGTTCCTAGCGGGAGGCGCCAAGAGACCCAGTACTTC. As protein: CASSPVPSGRRQETQYF.

The chain carries TRBV5-4 and TRBJ2-1; D is perhaps TRBD1 (5 bases). Trimming cost V 1 base and J 7 bases, with 12 bases left between them. In germline, CDR1 is SGHNT, CDR2 YYREEE (reference sequence). The CDR3 sequence is 14 residues long. CDR3 region: CASSLTFTGNEQFF. CDR3 bases: TGTGCCAGCAGCTTGACATTCACAGGTAATGAGCAGTTCTTC.

The V and J genes are TRBV5-6 and TRBJ2-5; D may be TRBD1 (5 bases). This CDR3 has 13 amino acids. CDR1 and CDR2 (germline): SGHDT, YYEEEE. Trimming stripped 3 bases from V and 1 base from J, with 7 bases between. The CDR3: CASSYRFQETQYF. In nucleotides, the CDR3 is TGTGCCAGCAGCTACAGGTTCCAAGAGACCCAGTACTTC.

The chain links TRBV10-3 to TRBJ2-2, with 9 positions matching TRBD2. The CDR3 spans 15 residues. The J segment lost 4 bases and the V segment lost 5 bases, leaving 5 bases of the junction unmatched. Looked up from germline, CDR1 is ENHRY and CDR2 is SYGVKD. This CDR3 is CAISPGLAITGELFF. The CDR3 nucleotides read TGTGCCATCAGTCCGGGACTAGCAATCACCGGGGAGCTGTTTTTT.

This clone was seen only a few times. The chain uses TRBV7-2 and TRBJ2-7; tentatively, D is TRBD2 (5 bases). The CDR3 length is 13 residues. Per the germline V gene, CDR1 is SGHTA and CDR2 is FQGNSA. Between the trimmed V and J ends, which lost 5 bases and 2 bases, there was a span of 10 bases. For the CDR3, the DNA is TGTGCCAGCAGCCCGGGGTATACCTACGAGCAGTACTTC. This gives the protein CASSPGYTYEQYF.

Here the CDR3 reads CASSADGYTEAFF. CDR3 in DNA: TGTGCCAGCTCGGCCGACGGGTACACTGAAGCTTTCTTT. The chain employs TRBV7-9 and TRBJ1-1, with unresolved D. V gave up 8 bases and J gave up 3 bases, with 13 bases separating them. The length of the CDR3 is 13 residues. From germline, CDR1 is SEHNR and CDR2 FQNEAQ (reference sequence). The full variable domain, with the rest looked up from reference TRBV7-9 and TRBJ1-1, is DTGVSQNPRHKITKRGQNVTFRCDPISEHNRLYWYRQTLGQGPEFLTYFQNEAQLEKSRLLSDRFSAERPKGSFSTLEIQRTEQGDSAMYLCASSADGYTEAFFGQGTRLTVV.

This clone counts as large. This sequence joins TRBV15 and TRBJ2-6, with a possible D match to TRBD1 (6 bases). The germline gives CDR1 LNHNV, CDR2 YYDKDF (reference sequence). The CDR3 consists of 16 residues. V was pared by 0 bases and J by 2 bases, with 8 bases between. CDR3 amino acids: CATSREAGAGANVLTF. CDR3 sequence (DNA): TGTGCCACCAGCAGAGAGGCAGGGGCTGGGGCCAACGTCCTGACTTTC.

The rearrangement links TRBV6-2 or TRBV6-3 to TRBJ1-2, with TRBD1 identical over 7 bases. V gave up 4 bases and J gave up 4 bases; unmatched junction bases: 9. The CDR3 extends over 15 amino acids. From germline, CDR1 is MNHEY and CDR2 SVGEGT. The chain's CDR3 is CASSSTGAGGYGYTF. CDR3 coding DNA: TGTGCCAGCAGTTCCACAGGGGCAGGGGGCTATGGCTACACCTTC.

The gene calls are TRBV15 and TRBJ2-2; 7 nucleotides line up with TRBD2. From germline, CDR1 is LNHNV and CDR2 YYDKDF (reference sequence). V lost 5 bases to trimming and J lost 5 bases; unmatched junction nucleotides: 11. The CDR3 totals 16 residues. CDR3 sequence (DNA): TGTGCCACCAGCTACCCCCAGCGGGAAGGAACCGGGGAGCTGTTTTTT. Its protein product is CATSYPQREGTGELFF.

The chain links TRBV7-9 to TRBJ2-1, with a possible D match to TRBD2 (6 bases). Germline V gene lookup returns CDR1 SEHNR and CDR2 FQNEAQ (reference sequence). The CDR3 extends over 16 amino acids. The V gene lost 5 bases and the J gene lost 4 bases, with 18 bases spanning the gap. The CDR3 protein is CASSPKYGGTYNEQFF. In nucleotides, the CDR3 is TGTGCCAGCAGCCCCAAATACGGGGGTACTTACAATGAGCAGTTCTTC.

The chain uses TRBV4-1 and TRBJ1-1, with a possible D match to TRBD1 (6 bases). The V gene's germline CDR1 is MGHRA and CDR2 YSYEKL. CDR3 size: 18 residues. V was shortened by 1 base and J by 3 bases, with 21 bases between the two germline ends. The chain's CDR3 is CASSQAGHPLWGHTEAFF. In DNA, the CDR3 is TGCGCCAGCAGCCAAGCCGGGCACCCCCTCTGGGGGCACACTGAAGCTTTCTTT.

The rearrangement uses TRBV4-1 and TRBJ2-1; 9 nucleotides line up with TRBD2. V lost 6 bases to trimming and J lost 9 bases; unmatched junction nucleotides: 3. Germline V gene lookup returns CDR1 MGHRA and CDR2 YSYEKL. The CDR3 runs to 12 residues. CDR3 nucleotides: TGCGCCAGCAGGCCACTAGCGGGTGAGCAGTTCTTC. Encoded protein: CASRPLAGEQFF.

The rearrangement links TRBV9 to TRBJ2-1; the match to TRBD2 covers 9 bases. CDR3 length: 17 residues. With V trimmed by 0 bases and J by 10 bases, 14 bases remained unmatched. Germline CDR1 and CDR2: SGDLS and YYNGEE. CDR3 loop: CASSVGSQRGAQGEQFF. The DNA of the CDR3 is TGTGCCAGCAGCGTAGGGAGCCAGCGGGGGGCCCAGGGGGAGCAGTTCTTC.

V usage is TRBV3-1 (or the pseudogene TRBV3-2) and J usage is TRBJ1-6; D might be TRBD1 (6 bases). Trimming pared 0 bases from V and 4 bases from J, leaving 13 bases between. The CDR3 spans 17 residues. CDR1 is LGHDT and CDR2 is YNNKEL in the germline V gene (reference sequence). In DNA form, the CDR3 reads TGTGCCAGCAGCCAAGACCCGCCAGGGGCGTATAATTCACCCCTCCACTTT. Translation gives CASSQDPPGAYNSPLHF.

This chain links TRBV12-5 with TRBJ2-7; weak D call: TRBD1 (5 bases). V lost 1 base and J 6 bases, leaving 22 bases between the germline ends. The CDR3 extends over 17 amino acids. Germline V CDR1 and CDR2: LGHNT, FRNRAP. The CDR3 DNA reads as TGTGCTAGTGGTTTGGGAGACAGAGGAATACGAGTGGGCGAGCAGTACTTC. Translating it yields CASGLGDRGIRVGEQYF.

The chain is built from TRBV28 and TRBJ1-2; no clear D gene. The germline gives CDR1 MDHEN, CDR2 SYDVKM. The CDR3 is 11 residues long. Trimming took off 4 bases at V and 2 bases at J, with 2 bases between the two ends. CDR3 bases: TGTGCCAGCAGTTCGAACTATGGCTACACCTTC. It is translated as CASSSNYGYTF.

The V call is TRBV3-1 (or the pseudogene TRBV3-2), the J call TRBJ1-1; D is uncertain. CDR1 LGHDT and CDR2 YNNKEL come from the germline V gene (reference sequence). Trimming cost V 1 base and J 8 bases, with 11 bases left between them. The CDR3 contains 13 residues. CDR3 in DNA: TGTGCCAGCAGCCAAGTGAGCAACCGGGAAGCTTTCTTT. This encodes CASSQVSNREAFF.

This clone occurred once. The chain couples TRBV5-1 to TRBJ2-6, with D perhaps matching TRBD2 (5 bases). This CDR3 spans 16 amino acids. The germline V and J ends were trimmed by 0 bases and 0 bases, with 7 bases remaining between them. In germline, CDR1 is SGHRS, CDR2 YFSETQ. The CDR3 is CASSLAGSSGANVLTF. CDR3 coding DNA: TGCGCCAGCAGCTTGGCGGGGAGCTCTGGGGCCAACGTCCTGACTTTC.

The chain carries TRBV19 and TRBJ1-2; 7 bases are a match to TRBD1. This CDR3 has 13 residues. The germline V gene has CDR1 LNHDA and CDR2 SQIVND (reference sequence). V lost 10 bases and J lost 2; bases outside the gene matches: 7. The DNA of the CDR3 is TGTGCCACCCGGGGACAGACAAACTATGGCTACACCTTC. Translated, it gives CATRGQTNYGYTF. The whole variable domain, filled in from reference TRBV19 and TRBJ1-2, reads DGGITQSPKYLFRKEGQNVTLSCEQNLNHDAMYWYRQDPGQGLRLIYYSQIVNDFQKGDIAEGYSVSREKKESFPLTVTSAQKNPTAFYLCATRGQTNYGYTFGSGTRLTVV.

The chain combines TRBV20-1 with TRBJ2-7; D gene uncertain. The CDR3 extends over 13 amino acids. The germline gives CDR1 DFQATT, CDR2 SNEGSKA (reference sequence). Deletions cut 3 bases from V and 0 bases from J, with 9 bases between. The CDR3 is CSASEESSYEQYF. DNA of the CDR3: TGCAGTGCTAGTGAAGAGAGCTCCTACGAGCAGTACTTC.

This rearrangement joins TRBV5-1 to TRBJ2-3; 9 bases fit TRBD2. V gave up 2 bases and J gave up 2 bases; unmatched junction bases: 6. CDR3 length equals 16 residues. The germline CDR1 and CDR2 sequences are SGHRS and YFSETQ. Here the CDR3 reads CASSLGLAGTTDTQYF. The CDR3 bases are TGCGCCAGCAGCTTAGGGCTAGCGGGGACCACAGATACGCAGTATTTT. Together with reference TRBV5-1 and TRBJ2-3, the CDR3 gives the full variable domain: KAGVTQTPRYLIKTRGQQVTLSCSPISGHRSVSWYQQTPGQGLQFLFEYFSETQRNKGNFPGRFSGRQFSNSRSEMNVSTLELGDSALYLCASSLGLAGTTDTQYFGPGTRLTVL.

The chain carries TRBV30 and TRBJ2-3, with D unresolved. This CDR3 has 14 residues. V was trimmed by 2 bases and J by 9 bases, leaving 18 bases between them. CDR1 is GTSNPN, CDR2 SVGIG, per germline (reference sequence). The CDR3 reads CAWSIRSFVETQYF. The CDR3 DNA is TGTGCCTGGAGTATTAGATCATTCGTCGAGACGCAGTATTTT. The complete variable domain, with remaining parts taken from reference TRBV30 and TRBJ2-3, reads SQTIHQWPATLVQPVGSPLSLECTVEGTSNPNLYWYRQAAGRGLQLLFYSVGIGQISSEVPQNLSASRPQDRQFILSSKKLLLSDSGFYLCAWSIRSFVETQYFGPGTRLTVL.

V gene TRBV27 combines with J gene TRBJ2-7, with a weak D call TRBD2 (6 bases). The CDR3 loop spans 16 amino acids. Trimming removed 2 bases from V and 4 bases from J, with 18 bases in between. The germline gives CDR1 MNHEY, CDR2 SMNVEV (reference sequence). CDR3 in DNA: TGTGCCAGCAGTTTAAGTCAGGAAGGCCGGGGGTACGAGCAGTACTTC. This codes for CASSLSQEGRGYEQYF.

This clone turned up a few times. The chain employs TRBV28 and TRBJ1-2; D perhaps matches TRBD1 (5 bases). Trimming pared 7 bases from V and 4 bases from J, leaving 10 bases between. The germline V gene has CDR1 MDHEN and CDR2 SYDVKM. The CDR3 extends over 12 amino acids. The CDR3 bases are TGTGCCAGCACAAACGGGGGCTATGGCTACACCTTC. It codes for CASTNGGYGYTF.

The chain couples TRBV6-5 to TRBJ2-1; no definite D call. The V end lost 0 bases, the J end lost 11 bases, and 11 bases lay between the germline ends. The CDR3 runs to 13 residues. Looked up from germline, CDR1 is MNHEY and CDR2 is SVGAGI. The CDR3 DNA sequence: TGTGCCAGCAGTTACTCAAAGCGCCTTAAGCAGTTCTTC. Its protein product is CASSYSKRLKQFF.

For the CDR3, the DNA is TGTGCCAGCAGCTCACAGCCCCTCTCGGACTATGGCTACACCTTC. It is translated as CASSSQPLSDYGYTF. The chain employs TRBV6-5 and TRBJ1-2; D unresolved. V dropped 6 bases and J dropped 3 bases, with 17 bases sitting between them. There are 15 residues in the CDR3. Germline loops: CDR1 MNHEY, CDR2 SVGAGI.

The CDR3 DNA follows: TGCGCCAGCAGCTGGGGACAGGGGAATCAGCCCCAGCATTTT. This translates into CASSWGQGNQPQHF. The genes are TRBV5-1 and TRBJ1-5, with 10 bases matching TRBD1. Germline CDR1 and CDR2: SGHRS and YFSETQ. The CDR3 extends over 14 amino acids. V trimming: 3 bases; J trimming: 4 bases; junction bases outside the gene matches: 1.

The rearrangement links TRBV4-1 to TRBJ1-6; D is unresolved. This CDR3 is built from 17 residues. CDR1 MGHRA and CDR2 YSYEKL come from the germline V gene. Trimming left V 1 base short and J 2 bases short, with 12 bases between. The CDR3 DNA sequence: TGCGCCAGCAGCCAAGGGTTAACAATCACCTATAATTCACCCCTCCACTTT. It translates to CASSQGLTITYNSPLHF.